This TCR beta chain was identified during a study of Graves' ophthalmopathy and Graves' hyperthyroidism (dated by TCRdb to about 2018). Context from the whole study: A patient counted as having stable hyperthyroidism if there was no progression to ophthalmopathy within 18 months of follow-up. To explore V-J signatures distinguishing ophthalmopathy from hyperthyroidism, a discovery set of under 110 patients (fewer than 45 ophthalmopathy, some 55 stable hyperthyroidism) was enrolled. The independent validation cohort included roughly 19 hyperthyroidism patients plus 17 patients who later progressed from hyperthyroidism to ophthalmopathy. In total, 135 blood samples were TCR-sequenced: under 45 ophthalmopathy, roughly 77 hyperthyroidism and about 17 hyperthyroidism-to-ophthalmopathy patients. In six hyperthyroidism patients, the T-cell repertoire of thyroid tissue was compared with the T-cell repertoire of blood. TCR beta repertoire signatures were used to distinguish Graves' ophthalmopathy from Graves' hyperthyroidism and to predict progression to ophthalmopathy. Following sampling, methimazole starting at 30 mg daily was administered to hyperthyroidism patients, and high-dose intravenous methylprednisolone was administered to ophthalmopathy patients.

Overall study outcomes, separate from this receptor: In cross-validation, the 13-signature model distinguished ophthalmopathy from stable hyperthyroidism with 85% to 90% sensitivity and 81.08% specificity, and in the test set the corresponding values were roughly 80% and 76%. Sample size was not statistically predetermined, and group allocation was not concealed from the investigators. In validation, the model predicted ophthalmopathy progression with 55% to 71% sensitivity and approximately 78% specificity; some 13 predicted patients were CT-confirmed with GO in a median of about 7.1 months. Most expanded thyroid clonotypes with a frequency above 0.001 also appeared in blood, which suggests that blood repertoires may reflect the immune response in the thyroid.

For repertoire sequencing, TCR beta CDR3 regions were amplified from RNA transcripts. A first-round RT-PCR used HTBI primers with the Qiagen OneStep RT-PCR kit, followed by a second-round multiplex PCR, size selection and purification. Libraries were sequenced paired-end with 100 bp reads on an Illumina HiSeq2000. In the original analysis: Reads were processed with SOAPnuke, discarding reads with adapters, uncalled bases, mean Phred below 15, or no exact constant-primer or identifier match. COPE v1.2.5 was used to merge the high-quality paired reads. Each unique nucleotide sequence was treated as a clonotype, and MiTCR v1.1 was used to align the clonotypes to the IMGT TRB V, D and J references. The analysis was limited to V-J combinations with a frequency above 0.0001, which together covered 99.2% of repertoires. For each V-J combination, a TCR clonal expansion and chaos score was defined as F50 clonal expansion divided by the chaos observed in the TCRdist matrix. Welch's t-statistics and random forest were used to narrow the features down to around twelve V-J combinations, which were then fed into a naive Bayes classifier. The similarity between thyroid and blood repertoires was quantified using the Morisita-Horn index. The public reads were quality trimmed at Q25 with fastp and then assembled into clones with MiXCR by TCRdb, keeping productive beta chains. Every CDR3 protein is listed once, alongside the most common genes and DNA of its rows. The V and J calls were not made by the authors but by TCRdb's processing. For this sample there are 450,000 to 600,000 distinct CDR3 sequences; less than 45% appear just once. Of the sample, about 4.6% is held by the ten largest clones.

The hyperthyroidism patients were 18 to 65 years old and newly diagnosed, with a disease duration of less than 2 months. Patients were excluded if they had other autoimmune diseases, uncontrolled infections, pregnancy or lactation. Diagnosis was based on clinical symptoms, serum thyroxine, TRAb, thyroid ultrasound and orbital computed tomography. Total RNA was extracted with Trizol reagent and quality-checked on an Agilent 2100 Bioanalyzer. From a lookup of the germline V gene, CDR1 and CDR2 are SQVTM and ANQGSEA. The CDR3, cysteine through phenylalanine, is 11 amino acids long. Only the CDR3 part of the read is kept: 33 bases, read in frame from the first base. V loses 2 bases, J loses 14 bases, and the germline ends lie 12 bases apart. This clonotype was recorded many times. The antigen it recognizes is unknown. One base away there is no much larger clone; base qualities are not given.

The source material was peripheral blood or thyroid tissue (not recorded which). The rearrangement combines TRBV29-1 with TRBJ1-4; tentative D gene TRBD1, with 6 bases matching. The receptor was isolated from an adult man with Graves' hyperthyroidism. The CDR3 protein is CSVEQGFTLFF. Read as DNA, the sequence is TGCAGCGTTGAACAGGGGTTTACGCTGTTTTTT. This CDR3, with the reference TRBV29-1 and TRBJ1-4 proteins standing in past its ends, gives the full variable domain SAVISQKPSRDICQRGTSLTIQCQVDSQVTMMFWYRQQPGQSLTLIATANQGSEATYESGFVIDKFPISRPNLTFSTLTVSNMSPEDSSIYLCSVEQGFTLFFGSGTQLSVL.